This TCR beta chain was observed in a study of cytomegalovirus exposure and HLA in healthy donors. Vbeta (60) and Jbeta (13) primers were used in the PCR. Original processing methods: The authors later counted around 80 million unique TCR beta chains, roughly 10 million of them shared. Produced via immunoSEQ multiplex PCR; TCRdb's table is partial and in-frame only. The DNA gave D and trimming, while V, J and clone size come from that table. Counted here are some 150,000 clones, 70% to 85% occurring once; the ten biggest clones make up 2.1%. Study-level points and caveats: Association of 15,000 to 20,000 TCR beta sequences with HLA alleles was found at 0.05 false discovery rate in a later analysis. Immune exposure was documented only through CMV serostatus.

Samples came from healthy bone marrow donors. This clone was picked up one time. What it binds is unknown. The CDR3 totals 12 residues. The germline gives CDR1 SGDLS, CDR2 YYNGEE. The V gene lost 1 base and the J gene lost 6 bases, with 6 bases spanning the gap. This sequence originates from a man aged 25 to 40 in good health and CMV-seronegative. This chain joins TRBV9 and TRBJ2-3, with D possibly being TRBD2 (5 bases). Sequencing was performed on PBMCs. CDR3 bases: TGTGCCAGCAGCGTATCGGGGGATACGCAGTATTTT. Residues: CASSVSGDTQYF.